This is a list of T cell receptor beta chains from one sample in a study of early T cells in non-severe SARS-CoV-2 infection. MiXCR was run by TCRdb on the 5' RACE reads, yielding one entry per CDR3 protein. In the table there are about 44,000 distinct CDR3 sequences, 9.5% to 15% of which are singletons. Input material: whole blood. Receptors were obtained from an adult who was a healthcare worker with PCR-confirmed SARS-CoV-2 infection or an uninfected control (not recorded which). CDR3s include the opening cysteine and the closing phenylalanine or tryptophan. A D gene is named only where the DNA matches it firmly. Size is stated for part of the rows, as once, few or many counts, or as a class when the clone is expanded.

J: TRBJ2-7; D: -; V: TRBV7-6; size: many; CDR3: CASYGSGRQYF
J: TRBJ2-5; D: -; V: TRBV7-2; size: many; CDR3: CASSVGRPLETQYF
J: TRBJ2-1; D: -; V: TRBV11-1; size: -; CDR3: CASSPSRSSYNEQFF
J: TRBJ2-1; D: TRBD2; V: TRBV19; size: many; CDR3: CASSKGGLAGVSEQFF
J: TRBJ1-2; D: -; V: TRBV5-1; size: many; CDR3: CASSLHRGVGYTF
J: TRBJ1-5; D: -; V: TRBV11-2; size: medium-sized; CDR3: CASSLAGSYSNQPQHF
J: TRBJ1-2; D: -; V: TRBV7-2; size: few; CDR3: CASSNSMGYTF
J: TRBJ2-3; D: TRBD2; V: TRBV7-2; size: few; CDR3: CASSPGLATDTQYF
J: TRBJ2-5; D: -; V: TRBV6-6; size: many; CDR3: CASSFPAAKTQYF
J: TRBJ1-2; D: TRBD1; V: TRBV19; size: -; CDR3: CASSPQGENRGYTF
J: TRBJ2-1; D: TRBD2; V: TRBV29-1; size: -; CDR3: CSVGIPKGLTYSQFF
J: TRBJ2-6; D: -; V: TRBV12-3/TRBV12-4; size: many; CDR3: CASTVGELWANVLTF